This TCR beta chain was captured in a study of beta chain features in type 1 diabetes. Study details: There was similarity between patients and healthy donors in age, gender and cell yields. All of the samples together had 85 million to 130 million sorted cells examined.

CD45RO/CCR7/CD25/CD127/CD95/CD27 separated CD4+ naive, central memory, regulatory and stem cell-like memory cells by sorting. Isolated RNA was reverse transcribed in full, so expressed TCRB transcripts were sequenced. Each sample of naive, central memory or regulatory T cells had, on average, approximately 3.5 million reads. Repertoires were generated with immunoSEQ multiplex PCR, while TCRdb's copy carries only in-frame clones and drops some. The table shows hundreds of thousands of clones, with about an eighth occurring only once. The sequence came from a woman between 18 and 30 years old in good health. The specimen was naive CD4+ T cells from blood.

The CDR3 reads CASSLVSANNEQFF. The CDR3 coding sequence is TGTGCCAGCAGCTTGGTTAGCGCCAACAATGAGCAGTTCTTC. The V gene is TRBV5-4, the J gene TRBJ2-1; D is perhaps TRBD2 (5 bases). The germline gives CDR1 SGHNT, CDR2 YYREEE (reference sequence). Trimming left V 0 bases short and J 5 bases short, with 9 bases between. The CDR3 has 14 amino acids.